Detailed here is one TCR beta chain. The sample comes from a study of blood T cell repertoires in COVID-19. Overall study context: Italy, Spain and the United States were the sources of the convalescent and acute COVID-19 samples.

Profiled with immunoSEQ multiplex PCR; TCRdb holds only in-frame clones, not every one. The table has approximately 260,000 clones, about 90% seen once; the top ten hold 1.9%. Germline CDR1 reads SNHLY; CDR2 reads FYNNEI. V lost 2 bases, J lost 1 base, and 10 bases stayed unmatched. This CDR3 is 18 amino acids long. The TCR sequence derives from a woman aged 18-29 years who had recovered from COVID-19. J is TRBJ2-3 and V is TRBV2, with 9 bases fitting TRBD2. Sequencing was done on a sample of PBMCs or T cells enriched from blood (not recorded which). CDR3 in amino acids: CASSESSGRSLGTDTQYF. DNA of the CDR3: TGTGCCAGCAGTGAATCCAGCGGGAGGAGTTTGGGCACAGATACGCAGTATTTT. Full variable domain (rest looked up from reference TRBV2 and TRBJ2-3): EPEVTQTPSHQVTQMGQEVILRCVPISNHLYFYWYRQILGQKVEFLVSFYNNEISEKSEIFDDQFSVERPDGSNFTLKIRSTKLEDSAMYFCASSESSGRSLGTDTQYFGPGTRLTVL.